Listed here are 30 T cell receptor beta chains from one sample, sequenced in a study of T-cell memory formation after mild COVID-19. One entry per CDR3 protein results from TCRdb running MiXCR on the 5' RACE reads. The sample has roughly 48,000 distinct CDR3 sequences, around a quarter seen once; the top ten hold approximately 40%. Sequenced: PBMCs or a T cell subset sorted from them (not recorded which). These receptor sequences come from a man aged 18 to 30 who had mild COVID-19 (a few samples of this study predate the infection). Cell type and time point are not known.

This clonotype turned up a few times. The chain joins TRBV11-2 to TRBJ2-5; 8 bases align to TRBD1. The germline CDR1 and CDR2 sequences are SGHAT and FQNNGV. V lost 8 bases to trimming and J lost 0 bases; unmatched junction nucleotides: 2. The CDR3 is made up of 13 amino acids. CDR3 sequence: CASQGQDQETQYF. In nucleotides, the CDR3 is TGTGCCAGCCAGGGACAGGACCAAGAGACCCAGTACTTC.

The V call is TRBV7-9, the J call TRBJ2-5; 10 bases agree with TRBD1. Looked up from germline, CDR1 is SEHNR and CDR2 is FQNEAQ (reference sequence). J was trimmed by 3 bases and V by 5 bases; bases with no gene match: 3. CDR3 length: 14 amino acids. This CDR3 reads CASSHGTGEETQYF. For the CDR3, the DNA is TGTGCCAGCAGCCATGGGACAGGGGAAGAGACCCAGTACTTC.

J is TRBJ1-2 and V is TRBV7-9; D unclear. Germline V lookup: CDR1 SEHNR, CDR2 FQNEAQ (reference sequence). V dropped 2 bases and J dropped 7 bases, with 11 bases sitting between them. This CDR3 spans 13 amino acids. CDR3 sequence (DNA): TGTGCCAGCAGCTTAACCGCTCCTGGTGGCTACACCTTC. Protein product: CASSLTAPGGYTF.

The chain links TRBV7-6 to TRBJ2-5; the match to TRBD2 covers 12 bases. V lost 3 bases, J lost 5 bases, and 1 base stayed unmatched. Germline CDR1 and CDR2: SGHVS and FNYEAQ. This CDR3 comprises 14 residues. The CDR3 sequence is CASSLGLAGETQYF. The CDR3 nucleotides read TGTGCCAGCAGCTTGGGACTAGCGGGTGAGACCCAGTACTTC.

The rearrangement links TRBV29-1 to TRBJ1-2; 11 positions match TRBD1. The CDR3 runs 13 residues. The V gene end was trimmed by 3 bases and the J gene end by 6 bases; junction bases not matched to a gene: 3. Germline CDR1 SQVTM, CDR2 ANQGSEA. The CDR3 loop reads CSVEDRGHNGYTF. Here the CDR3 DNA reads TGCAGCGTTGAGGACAGGGGGCATAATGGCTACACCTTC.

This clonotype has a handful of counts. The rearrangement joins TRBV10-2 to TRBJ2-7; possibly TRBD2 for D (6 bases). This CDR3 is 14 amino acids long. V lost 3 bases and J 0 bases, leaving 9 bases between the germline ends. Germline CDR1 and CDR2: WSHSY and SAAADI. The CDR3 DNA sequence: TGCGCCAGCAGTGACGGGGGAAGCTCCTACGAGCAGTACGTC. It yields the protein CASSDGGSSYEQYV.

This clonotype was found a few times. The CDR3 here is CASSQVIAGSGEQFF. The DNA for the CDR3 is TGTGCCAGCAGCCAAGTGATCGCAGGTTCGGGCGAGCAGTTCTTC. The chain has TRBV4-2 and TRBJ2-1; no clear D gene. V lost 1 base and J lost 10, with 17 bases in between. The CDR3 has 15 amino acids. CDR1 is LGHNA, CDR2 YNFKEQ, per germline.

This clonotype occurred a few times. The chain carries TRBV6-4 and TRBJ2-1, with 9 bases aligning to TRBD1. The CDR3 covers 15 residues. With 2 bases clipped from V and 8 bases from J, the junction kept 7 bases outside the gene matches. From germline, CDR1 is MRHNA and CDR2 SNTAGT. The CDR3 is CASSDRTGAIDEQFF. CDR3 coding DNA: TGTGCCAGCAGTGACCGGACAGGGGCAATCGATGAGCAGTTCTTC.

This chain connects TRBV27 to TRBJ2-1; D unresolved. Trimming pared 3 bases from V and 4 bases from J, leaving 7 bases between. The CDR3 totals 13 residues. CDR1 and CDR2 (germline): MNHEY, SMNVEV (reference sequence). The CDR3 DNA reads TGTGCCAGCAGTTTGTCGTGGTACAATGAGCAGTTCTTC. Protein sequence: CASSLSWYNEQFF.

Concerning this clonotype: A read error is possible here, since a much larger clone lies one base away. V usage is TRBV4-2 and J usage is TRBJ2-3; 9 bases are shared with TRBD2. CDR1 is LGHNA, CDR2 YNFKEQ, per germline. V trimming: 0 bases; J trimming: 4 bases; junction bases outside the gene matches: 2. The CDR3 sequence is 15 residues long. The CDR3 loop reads CASSQERGGPDTQYF. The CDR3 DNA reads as TGTGCCAGCAGCCAAGAGCGGGGGGGCCCAGATACGCAGTATTTT.

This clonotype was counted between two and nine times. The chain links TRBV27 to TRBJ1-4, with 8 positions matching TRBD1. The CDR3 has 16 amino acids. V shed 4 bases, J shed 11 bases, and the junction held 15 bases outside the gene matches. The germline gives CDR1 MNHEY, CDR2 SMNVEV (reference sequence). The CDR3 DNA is TGTGCCAGCAGTTCCACCCTTCTGGGGACAGGTCAGAAACTGTTTTTT. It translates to CASSSTLLGTGQKLFF.

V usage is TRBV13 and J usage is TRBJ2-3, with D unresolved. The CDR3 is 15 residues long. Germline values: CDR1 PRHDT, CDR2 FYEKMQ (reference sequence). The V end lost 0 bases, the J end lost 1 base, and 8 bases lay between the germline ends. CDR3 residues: CASSLGQFRTDTQYF. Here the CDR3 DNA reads TGTGCCAGCAGCTTAGGACAGTTTCGCACAGATACGCAGTATTTT.

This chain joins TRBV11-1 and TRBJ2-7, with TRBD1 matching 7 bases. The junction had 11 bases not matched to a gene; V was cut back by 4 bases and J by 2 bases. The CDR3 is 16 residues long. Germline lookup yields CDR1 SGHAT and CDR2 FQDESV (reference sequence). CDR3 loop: CASSSRPGQVPYEQYF. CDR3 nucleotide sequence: TGTGCCAGCAGCTCCCGCCCCGGACAGGTCCCCTACGAGCAGTACTTC. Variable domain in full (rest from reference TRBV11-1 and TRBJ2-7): EAEVAQSPRYKITEKSQAVAFWCDPISGHATLYWYRQILGQGPELLVQFQDESVVDDSQLPKDRFSAERLKGVDSTLKIQPAELGDSAMYLCASSSRPGQVPYEQYFGPGTRLTVT.

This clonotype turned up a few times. DNA for the CDR3: TGCGCCAGCAGCCAGGGGGGACAGGGCGTCTACGAGCAGTACTTC. Amino acid sequence: CASSQGGQGVYEQYF. J is TRBJ2-7 and V is TRBV4-1, with 9 bases that match TRBD1. Germline V lookup: CDR1 MGHRA, CDR2 YSYEKL. Germline trimming cut 3 bases from V and 3 bases from J; bases unmatched to any gene: 6. This CDR3 comprises 15 residues.

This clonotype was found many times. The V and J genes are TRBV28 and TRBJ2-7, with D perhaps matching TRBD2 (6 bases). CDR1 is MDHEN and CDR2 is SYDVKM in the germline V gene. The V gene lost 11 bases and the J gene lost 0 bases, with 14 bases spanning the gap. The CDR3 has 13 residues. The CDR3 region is CAAWRDGSYEQYF. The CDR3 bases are TGTGCCGCTTGGAGGGACGGCTCCTACGAGCAGTACTTC.

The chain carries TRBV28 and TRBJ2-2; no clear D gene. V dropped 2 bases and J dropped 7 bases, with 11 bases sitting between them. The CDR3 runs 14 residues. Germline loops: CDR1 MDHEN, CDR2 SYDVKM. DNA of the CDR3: TGTGCCAGCAGTTTACAGAGGTCGGGCGGGGAGCTGTTTTTT. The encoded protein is CASSLQRSGGELFF.

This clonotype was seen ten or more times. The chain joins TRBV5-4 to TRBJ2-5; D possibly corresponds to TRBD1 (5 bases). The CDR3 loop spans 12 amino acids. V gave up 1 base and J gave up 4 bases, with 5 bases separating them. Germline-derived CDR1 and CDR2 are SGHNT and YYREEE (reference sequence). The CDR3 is CASSLTGETQYF. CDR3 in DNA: TGTGCCAGCAGCTTGACAGGAGAGACCCAGTACTTC. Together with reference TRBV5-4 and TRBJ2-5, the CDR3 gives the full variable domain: ETGVTQSPTHLIKTRGQQVTLRCSSQSGHNTVSWYQQALGQGPQFIFQYYREEENGRGNFPPRFSGLQFPNYSSELNVNALELDDSALYLCASSLTGETQYFGPGTRLLVL.

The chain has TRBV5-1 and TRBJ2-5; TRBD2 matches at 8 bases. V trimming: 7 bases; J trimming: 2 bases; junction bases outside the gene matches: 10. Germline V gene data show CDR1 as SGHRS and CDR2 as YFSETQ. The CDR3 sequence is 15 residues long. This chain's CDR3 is CASAPLAGGQETQYF. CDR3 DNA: TGCGCCAGCGCACCCCTTGCGGGGGGACAAGAGACCCAGTACTTC.

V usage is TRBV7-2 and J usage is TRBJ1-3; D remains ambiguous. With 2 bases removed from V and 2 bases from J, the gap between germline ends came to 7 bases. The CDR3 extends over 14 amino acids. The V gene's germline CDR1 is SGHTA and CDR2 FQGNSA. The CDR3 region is CASSLRRAGNTIYF. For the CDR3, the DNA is TGTGCCAGCAGCTTACGGCGCGCTGGAAACACCATATATTTT. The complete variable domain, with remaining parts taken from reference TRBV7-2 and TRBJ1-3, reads GAGVSQSPSNKVTEKGKDVELRCDPISGHTALYWYRQSLGQGLEFLIYFQGNSAPDKSGLPSDRFSAERTGGSVSTLTIQRTQQEDSAVYLCASSLRRAGNTIYFGEGSWLTVV.

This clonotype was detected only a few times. CDR3 bases: TGCGCCAGCAGCGCGGGACTAGCGGGGACAACAGATACGCAGTATTTT. Protein sequence: CASSAGLAGTTDTQYF. The chain links TRBV5-1 to TRBJ2-3; 13 bases align to TRBD2. The CDR3 is 16 residues long. Germline-derived CDR1 and CDR2 are SGHRS and YFSETQ. With V trimmed by 4 bases and J by 3 bases, 5 bases remained unmatched.

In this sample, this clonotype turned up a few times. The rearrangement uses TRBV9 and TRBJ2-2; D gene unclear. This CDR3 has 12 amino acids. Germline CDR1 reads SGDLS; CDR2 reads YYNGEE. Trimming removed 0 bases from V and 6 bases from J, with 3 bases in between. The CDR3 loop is CASSVAAGELFF. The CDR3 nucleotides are TGTGCCAGCAGCGTAGCGGCCGGGGAGCTGTTTTTT.

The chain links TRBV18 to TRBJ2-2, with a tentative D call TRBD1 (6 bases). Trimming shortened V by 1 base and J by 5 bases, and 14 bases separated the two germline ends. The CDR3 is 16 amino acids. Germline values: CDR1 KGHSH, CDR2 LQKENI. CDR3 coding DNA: TGTGCCAGCTCACCACAGGGGGTTGTCCAAACCGGGGAGCTGTTTTTT. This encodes CASSPQGVVQTGELFF.

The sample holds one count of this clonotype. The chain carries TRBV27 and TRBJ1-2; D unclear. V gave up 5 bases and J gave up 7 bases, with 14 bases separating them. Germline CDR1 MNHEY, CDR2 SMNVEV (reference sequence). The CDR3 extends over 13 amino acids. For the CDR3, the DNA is TGTGCCAGCAGTCCCTCCTCCCGGTCTGGCTACACCTTC. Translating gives CASSPSSRSGYTF.

The CDR3 DNA is TGCGCCAGCAGCTGGACATTGAACACTGAAGCTTTCTTT. Translating gives CASSWTLNTEAFF. The chain uses TRBV5-1 and TRBJ1-1, with D tentatively TRBD1 (5 bases). Between the trimmed V and J ends, which lost 3 bases and 0 bases, there was a span of 6 bases. The CDR3 length is 13 residues. Germline loops: CDR1 SGHRS, CDR2 YFSETQ.

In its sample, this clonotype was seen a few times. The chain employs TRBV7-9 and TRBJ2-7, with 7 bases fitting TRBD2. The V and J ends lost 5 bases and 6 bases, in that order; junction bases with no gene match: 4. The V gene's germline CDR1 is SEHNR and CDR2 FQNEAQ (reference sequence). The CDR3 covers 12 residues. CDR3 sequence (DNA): TGTGCCAGCAGCCAGGGAGGGCTCGAGCAGTACGTC. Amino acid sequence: CASSQGGLEQYV.

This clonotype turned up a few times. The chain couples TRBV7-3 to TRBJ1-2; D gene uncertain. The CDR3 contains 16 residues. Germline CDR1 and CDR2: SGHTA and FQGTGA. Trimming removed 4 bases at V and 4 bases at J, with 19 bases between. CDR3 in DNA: TGTGCCAGCAGCTCCCGTTACCCCTCTACCCTCTATGGCTACACCTTC. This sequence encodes CASSSRYPSTLYGYTF.

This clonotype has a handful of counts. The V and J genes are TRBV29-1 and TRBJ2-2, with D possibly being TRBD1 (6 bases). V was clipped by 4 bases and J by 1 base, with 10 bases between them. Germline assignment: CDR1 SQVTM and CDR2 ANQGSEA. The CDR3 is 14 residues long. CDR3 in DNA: TGCAGCGTTGTTGGGGACATGAACACCGGGGAGCTGTTTTTT. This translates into CSVVGDMNTGELFF.

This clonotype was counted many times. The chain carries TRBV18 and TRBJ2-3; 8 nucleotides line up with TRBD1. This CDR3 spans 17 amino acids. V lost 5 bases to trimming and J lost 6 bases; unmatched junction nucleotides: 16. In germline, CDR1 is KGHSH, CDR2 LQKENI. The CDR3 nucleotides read TGTGCCAGCTCATATCCGGAGTTGGGGACAGGAGTCGATACGCAGTATTTT. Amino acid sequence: CASSYPELGTGVDTQYF.

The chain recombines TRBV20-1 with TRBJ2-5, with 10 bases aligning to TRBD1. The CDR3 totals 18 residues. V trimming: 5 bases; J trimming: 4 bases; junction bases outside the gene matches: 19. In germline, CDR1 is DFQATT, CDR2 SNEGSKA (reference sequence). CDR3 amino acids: CSAEPGQGPPYPSETQYF. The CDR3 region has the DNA TGCAGTGCTGAACCGGGACAGGGGCCTCCCTATCCTTCAGAGACCCAGTACTTC.

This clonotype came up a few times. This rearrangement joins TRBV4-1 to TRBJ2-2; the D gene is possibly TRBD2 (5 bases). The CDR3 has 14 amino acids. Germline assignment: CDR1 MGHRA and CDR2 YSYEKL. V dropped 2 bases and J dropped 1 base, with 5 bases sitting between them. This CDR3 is CASSQRGNTGELFF. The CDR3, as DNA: TGCGCCAGCAGCCAACGGGGGAACACCGGGGAGCTGTTTTTT.